One T cell receptor (beta chain) is described in this entry. Its antigen remains undetermined. Per-nucleotide qualities are absent, and no much larger clonotype sits a single base away. The record originates from a study of human T cells and chemical hapten exposure (dated by TCRdb to the early 2020s). Regarding the complete study: For sensitization, 2% DPC in acetone was applied to a roughly 2 cm by roughly 2 cm area of upper inner arm skin. This study followed changes in the peripheral blood TCR repertoire in vivo during primary and secondary sensitization of alopecia patients to the hapten diphenylcyclopropenone (DPC). Most of the patients in the cohort were female, and the cohort covered alopecia areata with under or over 50% scalp involvement, alopecia totalis and alopecia universalis. Patch testing was performed on the upper back with Finn chambers containing 0.01% DPC, and the patch tests were scored after 6 days according to International Contact Dermatitis Research Group standards. Throughout the study period of 20 to 30 weeks, patients also received therapeutic DPC doses to the scalp every week. Libraries were pooled for sequencing, and variation in per-sample TCR yields was attributed mainly to small differences in library volumes within the pool. Roughly 30 alopecia patients gave blood for TCR sequencing at one to four time points (pre-sensitization, 2, 6 and 24 weeks). Blood was sampled from patients pre-sensitization (week 0) and at 2, 6 and about 24 weeks after DPC sensitization.

This specimen's time point label, per the study, means: patch test 1, 2 weeks after DPC sensitization. In the paper's terms, the treatment or condition label means: therapeutic diphenylcyclopropenone sensitization with weekly scalp DPC. At each patch-test visit, blood was drawn before the patch test was applied. To be eligible, patients had to be aged 18 to 70, diagnosed with alopecia and judged suitable for DPC therapy, while pregnant patients were excluded. Total RNA was isolated from unfractionated whole blood collected in Tempus Blood RNA tubes. CDR1 MDHEN and CDR2 SYDVKM were looked up in the germline V gene. At the junction V is shortened by 4 bases and J by 5 bases, with 9 bases in between. Including cysteine and phenylalanine, the CDR3 has 13 amino acids. The retained sequence is limited to the CDR3, 39 bases, with the frame set at the first base. The library was generated by RACE. The sequencing machine was a NextSeq 500. Library preparation attached unique molecular identifiers to individual cDNA molecules for quantitative, reproducible TCR counting. For every blood RNA sample, sequencing covered both the TCR alpha and TCR beta chains. In the source study's methods: The median number of TCRs per sample was 85,000 to 100,000, ranging from about 23,224 to 690,600. V, J and CDR3 annotation of the TCR reads was carried out using the Decombinator software suite. To make PS versus PT1 abundance plots, every sample was subsampled to the same number of TCRs (28,000). TCRs were defined as expanded if absent before sensitization and observed at least eight times at the 2-week time point. TCRdb's own reprocessing of the public reads used fastp at Q25 and MiXCR and kept productive beta chains. Rows are combined by CDR3 protein, so each entry shows the most common genes and DNA. TCRdb, not the authors, supplied the V and J calls. This sample holds 150,000 to 200,000 distinct CDR3 sequences; about 15% were observed only once. The top ten clones comprise 1.7% of the sample.

Points the paper makes about the study in general: After repeated subsampling, the strength of the expansion versus patch-test correlation and the threshold at which it became significant changed. The number of PT1 expanded TCRs positively correlated with patch test score, significant at thresholds 8, 16 and 32 but not 4. All patients had alopecia, a presumed autoimmune disease, so their immune response might differ from that of healthy individuals. Significantly more large CDR3 similarity clusters were formed by expanded TCRs than by pre-sensitization or healthy control sets, consistent with antigen-driven responses. The number of TCRs above 1 in 1000 frequency did not change with DPC sensitization; there was no evidence of global repertoire structure alterations.

This chain joins TRBV28 to TRBJ1-5; there is no confident call for the D gene. This TCR was recovered from a woman younger than 45 with alopecia areata. Some clones in this sample may be carry-over from other donors' samples. Material: whole blood, obtained in connection with sensitization to the hapten diphenylcyclopropenone (DPC). For the CDR3, the sequence is CASSWGSYQPQHF. The bases are TGTGCCAGCAGTTGGGGAAGTTATCAGCCCCAGCATTTT.